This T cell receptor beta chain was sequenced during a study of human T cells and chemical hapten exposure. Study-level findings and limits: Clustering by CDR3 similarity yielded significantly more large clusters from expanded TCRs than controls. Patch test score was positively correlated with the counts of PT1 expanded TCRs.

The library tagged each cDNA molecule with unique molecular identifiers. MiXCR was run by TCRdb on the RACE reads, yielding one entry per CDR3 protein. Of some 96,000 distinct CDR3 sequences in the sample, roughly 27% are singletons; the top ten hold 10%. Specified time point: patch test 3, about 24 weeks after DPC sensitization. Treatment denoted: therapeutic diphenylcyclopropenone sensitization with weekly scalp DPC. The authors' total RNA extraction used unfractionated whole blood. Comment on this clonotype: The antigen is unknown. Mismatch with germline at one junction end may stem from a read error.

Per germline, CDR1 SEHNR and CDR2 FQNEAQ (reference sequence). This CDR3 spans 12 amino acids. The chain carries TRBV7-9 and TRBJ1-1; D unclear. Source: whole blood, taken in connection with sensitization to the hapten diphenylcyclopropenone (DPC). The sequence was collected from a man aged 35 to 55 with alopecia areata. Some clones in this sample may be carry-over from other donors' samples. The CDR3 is CASSLVHTEAFF. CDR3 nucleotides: TGTGCCAGCAGTTTAGTTCACACTGAAGCTTTCTTT.